A selection of T cell receptor beta chains follows, all from one sample in a study of OX40 agonist ivuxolimab in advanced cancers. TCRdb's table, derived via immunoSEQ multiplex PCR, lists solely in-frame clones and lacks some. Among 75,000 to 95,000 clones, around 80% were seen once, and the ten largest hold about 0.51%. The sequencing here drew on CD4+ or CD8+ T cells sorted from blood, taken in a trial of the OX40 agonist ivuxolimab. These receptor sequences come from an adult with an advanced solid tumor such as melanoma, head and neck, liver or kidney cancer. Both conserved end residues are part of each CDR3. The order of the fields is clone size, V gene, J gene, D gene, CDR3 protein, CDR3 DNA. The D gene is left open where the match is weak. Only part of the rows carry a size: once, few, many, or a class if the clone is expanded.

abundance: once
v_gene: TRBV7-9
j_gene: TRBJ2-7
d_gene: TRBD2
CDR3aa: CASSPGWGRASEQYF
CDR3nt: TGTGCCAGCAGCCCCGGGTGGGGGAGGGCATCCGAGCAGTACTTC

abundance: NA
v_gene: TRBV2
j_gene: TRBJ2-3
d_gene: NA
CDR3aa: CASSTETDTQYF
CDR3nt: TGTGCCAGCAGTACAGAAACAGATACGCAGTATTTT

abundance: NA
v_gene: TRBV2
j_gene: TRBJ2-1
d_gene: TRBD1
CDR3aa: CASTGLQGTGYNEQFF
CDR3nt: TGTGCCAGCACCGGATTACAGGGGACGGGATACAATGAGCAGTTCTTC

abundance: NA
v_gene: TRBV5-1
j_gene: TRBJ1-4
d_gene: NA
CDR3aa: CASRLGAFNEKLFF
CDR3nt: TGCGCCAGCAGATTGGGGGCTTTTAATGAAAAACTGTTTTTT

abundance: NA
v_gene: TRBV5-1
j_gene: TRBJ2-7
d_gene: NA
CDR3aa: CASSLGREQYF
CDR3nt: TGCGCCAGCAGCCTGGGGCGCGAGCAGTACTTC

abundance: NA
v_gene: TRBV5-4
j_gene: TRBJ2-2
d_gene: TRBD2
CDR3aa: CASSLVGLAGTGELFF
CDR3nt: TGTGCCAGCAGCTTGGTCGGTCTAGCGGGGACCGGGGAGCTGTTTTTT

abundance: NA
v_gene: TRBV19
j_gene: TRBJ2-7
d_gene: NA
CDR3aa: CAPGGRAGNYEQYF
CDR3nt: TGTGCCCCCGGGGGGCGAGCGGGGAACTACGAGCAGTACTTC

abundance: medium-sized
v_gene: TRBV5-1
j_gene: TRBJ2-3
d_gene: NA
CDR3aa: CASSLEAPGTDTQYF
CDR3nt: TGCGCCAGCAGCTTGGAGGCCCCAGGGACAGATACGCAGTATTTT

abundance: NA
v_gene: TRBV5-1
j_gene: TRBJ2-1
d_gene: NA
CDR3aa: CASSLETDRRYNEQFF
CDR3nt: TGCGCCAGCAGCTTGGAGACGGACAGACGTTACAATGAGCAGTTCTTC

abundance: NA
v_gene: TRBV28
j_gene: TRBJ2-7
d_gene: NA
CDR3aa: CASSSGQGYEQYF
CDR3nt: TGTGCCAGCAGTTCCGGGCAGGGCTACGAGCAGTACTTC

abundance: once
v_gene: TRBV2
j_gene: TRBJ2-7
d_gene: TRBD1
CDR3aa: CASSEGGQGFYEQYF
CDR3nt: TGTGCCAGCTCCGAGGGGGGACAGGGGTTCTACGAGCAGTACTTC

abundance: NA
v_gene: TRBV19
j_gene: TRBJ2-5
d_gene: NA
CDR3aa: CASSIGTGTLETQYF
CDR3nt: TGTGCCAGTAGTATAGGGACCGGGACGTTGGAGACCCAGTACTTC

abundance: NA
v_gene: TRBV5-8
j_gene: TRBJ2-7
d_gene: NA
CDR3aa: CASSLLGTGSSYEQYF
CDR3nt: TGTGCCAGCAGCTTGCTGGGGACGGGCAGCTCCTACGAGCAGTACTTC

abundance: NA
v_gene: TRBV5-1
j_gene: TRBJ2-5
d_gene: NA
CDR3aa: CASSLGTKQETQYF
CDR3nt: TGCGCCAGCAGCTTGGGGACGAAACAAGAGACCCAGTACTTC

abundance: NA
v_gene: TRBV12-1
j_gene: TRBJ2-1
d_gene: NA
CDR3aa: CASSSPPTGPDNEQFF
CDR3nt: TGTGCCAGCAGCTCCCCCCCCACCGGTCCCGACAATGAGCAGTTCTTC

abundance: NA
v_gene: TRBV5-1
j_gene: TRBJ2-1
d_gene: TRBD2
CDR3aa: CASSLVVAGSLNEQFF
CDR3nt: TGCGCCAGCAGCTTGGTTGTAGCGGGGTCCCTAAATGAGCAGTTCTTC

abundance: NA
v_gene: TRBV7-6
j_gene: TRBJ2-1
d_gene: TRBD2
CDR3aa: CASSPRLAGGNEQFF
CDR3nt: TGTGCCAGCAGCCCCAGACTAGCGGGAGGGAATGAGCAGTTCTTC

abundance: NA
v_gene: TRBV18
j_gene: TRBJ2-1
d_gene: NA
CDR3aa: CASSPPFSTRTGGTSSYNEQFF
CDR3nt: TGTGCCAGCTCACCACCGTTCTCTACCAGGACAGGCGGGACTAGCTCCTACAATGAGCAGTTCTTC

abundance: NA
v_gene: TRBV28
j_gene: TRBJ1-1
d_gene: NA
CDR3aa: CASRENTEAFF
CDR3nt: TGTGCCAGCAGGGAAAACACTGAAGCTTTCTTT

abundance: NA
v_gene: TRBV7-2
j_gene: TRBJ1-5
d_gene: NA
CDR3aa: CASSLGTAPWRNQPQHF
CDR3nt: TGTGCCAGCAGCTTAGGGACGGCGCCGTGGCGCAATCAGCCCCAGCATTTT

abundance: NA
v_gene: TRBV28
j_gene: TRBJ2-1
d_gene: NA
CDR3aa: CASSVQRLTYNEQFF
CDR3nt: TGTGCCAGCAGTGTTCAGCGACTTACCTACAATGAGCAGTTCTTC

abundance: NA
v_gene: TRBV9
j_gene: TRBJ2-5
d_gene: TRBD2
CDR3aa: CASSVTLAEETQYF
CDR3nt: TGTGCCAGCAGCGTCACACTAGCGGAAGAGACCCAGTACTTC

abundance: NA
v_gene: TRBV7-9
j_gene: TRBJ2-3
d_gene: TRBD1
CDR3aa: CASSHGQGVGTDTQYF
CDR3nt: TGTGCCAGCAGCCACGGACAGGGGGTAGGAACAGATACGCAGTATTTT

abundance: NA
v_gene: TRBV4-3
j_gene: TRBJ2-1
d_gene: NA
CDR3aa: CASSQDRRDEQFF
CDR3nt: TGCGCCAGCAGCCAAGATCGGAGGGATGAGCAGTTCTTC

abundance: NA
v_gene: TRBV11-2
j_gene: TRBJ2-5
d_gene: NA
CDR3aa: CASSQTETQYF
CDR3nt: TGTGCCAGCAGCCAAACGGAGACCCAGTACTTC

abundance: few
v_gene: TRBV6-5
j_gene: TRBJ1-2
d_gene: TRBD1
CDR3aa: CASSYTPDRGYGYTF
CDR3nt: TGTGCCAGCAGTTACACTCCAGACAGGGGCTATGGCTACACCTTC

abundance: NA
v_gene: TRBV7-9
j_gene: TRBJ2-2
d_gene: TRBD1
CDR3aa: CASSPLDRGSHGELFF
CDR3nt: TGTGCCAGCAGCCCACTGGACAGGGGGTCGCACGGGGAGCTGTTTTTT

abundance: NA
v_gene: TRBV30
j_gene: TRBJ1-5
d_gene: NA
CDR3aa: CAWSVAGPEWGRRQPQHF
CDR3nt: TGTGCCTGGAGTGTAGCAGGTCCGGAGTGGGGACGACGGCAGCCCCAGCATTTT

abundance: once
v_gene: TRBV19
j_gene: TRBJ2-3
d_gene: NA
CDR3aa: CASRNLGGAHTDTQYF
CDR3nt: TGTGCCAGTAGGAATTTAGGGGGGGCGCACACAGATACGCAGTATTTT

abundance: NA
v_gene: TRBV18
j_gene: TRBJ2-7
d_gene: TRBD2
CDR3aa: CASSPPGLDSYEQYF
CDR3nt: TGTGCCAGCTCACCCCCTGGACTAGACAGCTACGAGCAGTACTTC

abundance: NA
v_gene: TRBV7-8
j_gene: TRBJ2-5
d_gene: NA
CDR3aa: CASSPGRGPETQYF
CDR3nt: TGTGCCAGCAGCCCAGGGCGGGGCCCAGAGACCCAGTACTTC

abundance: NA
v_gene: TRBV9
j_gene: TRBJ2-7
d_gene: TRBD1
CDR3aa: CASSVGSGTGVSYEQYF
CDR3nt: TGTGCCAGCAGCGTAGGCTCCGGGACAGGAGTTTCCTACGAGCAGTACTTC

abundance: NA
v_gene: TRBV28
j_gene: TRBJ1-2
d_gene: NA
CDR3aa: CASSPPGLTSYTF
CDR3nt: TGTGCCAGCAGTCCCCCGGGTCTTACGAGCTACACCTTC

abundance: NA
v_gene: TRBV7-3
j_gene: TRBJ1-1
d_gene: NA
CDR3aa: CASSLNRVSGNTEAFF
CDR3nt: TGTGCCAGCAGCTTAAACAGGGTTTCGGGGAACACTGAAGCTTTCTTT

abundance: once
v_gene: TRBV6-5
j_gene: TRBJ2-5
d_gene: TRBD2
CDR3aa: CASSSRTSGQETQYF
CDR3nt: TGTGCCAGCAGCTCACGGACTAGCGGCCAAGAGACCCAGTACTTC

abundance: NA
v_gene: TRBV10-3
j_gene: TRBJ2-6
d_gene: NA
CDR3aa: CAINTPGANVLTF
CDR3nt: TGTGCCATTAATACGCCTGGGGCCAACGTCCTGACTTTC

abundance: NA
v_gene: TRBV4-2
j_gene: TRBJ1-2
d_gene: TRBD1
CDR3aa: CASRSDRVHYGYTF
CDR3nt: TGTGCCAGCAGATCGGACAGGGTTCACTATGGCTACACCTTC

abundance: NA
v_gene: TRBV19
j_gene: TRBJ2-4
d_gene: NA
CDR3aa: CASSIGPPEGGIQYF
CDR3nt: TGTGCCAGTAGTATAGGCCCCCCGGAGGGTGGCATTCAGTACTTC

abundance: NA
v_gene: TRBV28
j_gene: TRBJ2-5
d_gene: NA
CDR3aa: CASSLGRRETQYF
CDR3nt: TGTGCCAGCAGTTTGGGACGACGGGAGACCCAGTACTTC

abundance: NA
v_gene: TRBV6-6
j_gene: TRBJ2-7
d_gene: TRBD1
CDR3aa: CASSYSLRGGNYEQYF
CDR3nt: TGTGCCAGCAGTTACTCGTTAAGAGGGGGCAACTACGAGCAGTACTTC

abundance: once
v_gene: TRBV11-2
j_gene: TRBJ2-1
d_gene: NA
CDR3aa: CASSSRLTSYNEQFF
CDR3nt: TGTGCCAGCAGCTCCCGACTAACCTCCTACAATGAGCAGTTCTTC

abundance: NA
v_gene: TRBV10-3
j_gene: TRBJ2-1
d_gene: NA
CDR3aa: CAIRGDGSYNEQFF
CDR3nt: TGTGCCATCCGGGGAGACGGGTCCTACAATGAGCAGTTCTTC

abundance: NA
v_gene: TRBV30
j_gene: TRBJ2-1
d_gene: NA
CDR3aa: CAWSAYNEQFF
CDR3nt: TGTGCCTGGAGTGCCTACAATGAGCAGTTCTTC

abundance: NA
v_gene: TRBV9
j_gene: TRBJ2-3
d_gene: NA
CDR3aa: CASSVEGHSAVHTQYF
CDR3nt: TGTGCCAGCAGCGTAGAAGGACATTCGGCCGTCCATACGCAGTATTTT

abundance: NA
v_gene: TRBV7-9
j_gene: TRBJ1-5
d_gene: NA
CDR3aa: CASSADGGGWSNQPQHF
CDR3nt: TGTGCCAGCAGCGCAGACGGGGGTGGGTGGAGCAATCAGCCCCAGCATTTT

abundance: NA
v_gene: TRBV5-4
j_gene: TRBJ2-5
d_gene: NA
CDR3aa: CASSLAGRVQETQYF
CDR3nt: TGTGCCAGCAGCTTGGCTGGTAGGGTCCAAGAGACCCAGTACTTC

abundance: once
v_gene: TRBV5-1
j_gene: TRBJ2-2
d_gene: NA
CDR3aa: CASSLYPNTGELFF
CDR3nt: TGCGCCAGCAGCCTCTACCCGAACACCGGGGAGCTGTTTTTT

abundance: NA
v_gene: TRBV28
j_gene: TRBJ2-4
d_gene: TRBD1
CDR3aa: CASSPSPGTGEGAKNIQYF
CDR3nt: TGTGCCAGCAGTCCCAGTCCCGGGACAGGGGAGGGTGCCAAAAACATTCAGTACTTC

abundance: once
v_gene: TRBV5-6
j_gene: TRBJ1-4
d_gene: NA
CDR3aa: CASSLGKTNEKLFF
CDR3nt: TGTGCCAGCAGCTTGGGGAAGACTAATGAAAAACTGTTTTTT

abundance: NA
v_gene: TRBV19
j_gene: TRBJ1-4
d_gene: NA
CDR3aa: CASSIPSPVEKLFF
CDR3nt: TGTGCCAGTAGTATACCCTCCCCCGTGGAAAAACTGTTTTTT

abundance: NA
v_gene: TRBV7-6
j_gene: TRBJ2-1
d_gene: NA
CDR3aa: CASSHQQGRNEQFF
CDR3nt: TGTGCCAGCAGCCACCAACAGGGGAGGAATGAGCAGTTCTTC

abundance: NA
v_gene: TRBV11-1
j_gene: TRBJ1-1
d_gene: NA
CDR3aa: CASNLNQGNTEAFF
CDR3nt: TGTGCCAGCAACCTAAACCAGGGAAACACTGAAGCTTTCTTT